This T cell receptor beta chain was identified during a study of Tregs in tolerant kidney transplant recipients. The overall study: The nonmyeloablative bone marrow transplants came from related graft donors, with transient mixed chimerism.

CD4+CD25+CD127- Tregs, CD4+CD25- non-Tregs, CD4 and CD8 cells were sorted. Worth noting for this clone: The target antigen is unknown.

The study, taken as a whole, reports: Few patients were studied, so findings need validation in larger groups. Some patients' samples used different primers over time, so nucleotide sequences weren't comparable.

Method: immunoSEQ multiplex PCR; TCRdb's copy keeps in-frame clones and lacks some. Found here are about 30,000 clones; the top ten clones hold about an eighth. The receptor was isolated from a human donor who received a combined kidney and bone marrow transplant. The sample was CD8+ T cells from blood, taken before the transplant.

This chain's CDR3 is CASSLGSDEQYF. CDR3 DNA, as far as it was read: TGTGCCAGCAGCTTAGGGTCGGACGAG. The V and J genes are TRBV7-9 and TRBJ2-7; unclear D gene. The read ends 3 residues before the CDR3 terminus; that terminus is restored from the germline J gene. Trimming pared 1 base from V and 5 bases from J, leaving 6 bases between. CDR1 and CDR2 (germline): SEHNR, FQNEAQ (reference sequence). The CDR3 runs 12 residues.